This T cell receptor beta chain was obtained from a study of cytomegalovirus exposure and HLA in healthy donors. Background on the study: Earlier work reported 117 million unique TCR beta sequences from about 179 million T cells. The early release's HLA-typed donors yielded 70 million to 85 million unique TCRs.

General study results and limits: Under 20,000 TCR beta sequences were associated with HLA alleles at 0.05 false discovery rate in a later analysis. Overall, around 150 TCR beta chains were annotated as cytomegalovirus-associated.

This clone occurred a few times. Antigen specificity is unknown. The study ran its PCR with 60 Vbeta and 13 Jbeta primers. Generated by immunoSEQ multiplex PCR, the TCRdb table keeps only in-frame clones and is missing some. This table has about 140,000 clones, 80% appearing once. This CDR3 contains 15 residues. CDR1 is SGHRS and CDR2 is YFSETQ in the germline V gene. V trimming: 0 bases; J trimming: 1 base; junction bases outside the gene matches: 4. Sequencing was done on a sample of PBMCs. This clonotype originated in a woman aged 40-49 years in good health and CMV-seronegative. The chain combines TRBV5-1 with TRBJ2-7; the match to TRBD2 covers 7 bases. This chain's CDR3 is CASSLGAGVSYEQYF. The CDR3 nucleotides read TGCGCCAGCAGCTTGGGTGCGGGAGTGTCCTACGAGCAGTACTTC. The entire variable domain, with the rest obtained from reference TRBV5-1 and TRBJ2-7, is as follows: KAGVTQTPRYLIKTRGQQVTLSCSPISGHRSVSWYQQTPGQGLQFLFEYFSETQRNKGNFPGRFSGRQFSNSRSEMNVSTLELGDSALYLCASSLGAGVSYEQYFGPGTRLTVT.